These 31 T cell receptor beta chains share one sample of origin, sequenced in a study of yellow fever vaccine responses in identical twins. Via MiXCR, TCRdb re-called the RT-PCR reads, giving one row per CDR3 protein. The table has more than 10,000 distinct CDR3 sequences, about four fifths seen once; the top ten hold around 1.8%. Here the sequenced sample was T cells from blood (PBMCs), unsorted or a sorted subset (not recorded which), taken before or after yellow fever vaccination (not recorded which). These receptor sequences come from a woman between 18 and 30 years old who received the yellow fever vaccine.

The chain has TRBV4-2 and TRBJ2-3, with 12 bases aligning to TRBD2. Germline V gene lookup returns CDR1 LGHNA and CDR2 YNFKEQ. The trim removed 5 bases at V and 4 bases at J, leaving 10 bases unmatched. The CDR3 length is 17 residues. The CDR3, as DNA: TGTGCCAGCAGCGGACGGACTAGCGGGAATGCCGCAGATACGCAGTATTTT. The encoded protein is CASSGRTSGNAADTQYF.

This sequence joins TRBV29-1 and TRBJ2-1; 8 positions agree with TRBD1. In germline, CDR1 is SQVTM, CDR2 ANQGSEA. This CDR3 has 13 amino acids. The CDR3 reads CSANRGDYNEQFF. The DNA of the CDR3 is TGCAGTGCAAACAGGGGGGACTACAATGAGCAGTTCTTC.

The rearrangement uses TRBV5-1 and TRBJ2-1; D remains ambiguous. The CDR3 is 12 residues long. V lost 4 bases, J lost 9 bases, and 11 bases lay in between. CDR1 SGHRS and CDR2 YFSETQ come from the germline V gene. The CDR3: CASSLAHGEQFF. CDR3 nucleotide sequence: TGCGCCAGCAGCCTGGCCCATGGTGAGCAGTTCTTC. Together with reference TRBV5-1 and TRBJ2-1, the CDR3 gives the full variable domain: KAGVTQTPRYLIKTRGQQVTLSCSPISGHRSVSWYQQTPGQGLQFLFEYFSETQRNKGNFPGRFSGRQFSNSRSEMNVSTLELGDSALYLCASSLAHGEQFFGPGTRLTVL.

This chain connects TRBV29-1 to TRBJ1-5, with 7 bases aligning to TRBD1. The CDR3 sequence is 11 residues long. V gave up 5 bases and J gave up 11 bases; unmatched junction bases: 6. Germline V CDR1 and CDR2: SQVTM, ANQGSEA. Here the CDR3 DNA reads TGCAGCGTTAATACAGGGGAGTCCCAGCATTTT. This encodes CSVNTGESQHF.

This clonotype has just a few counts. The rearrangement uses TRBV7-9 and TRBJ2-7; D is uncertain. The CDR3 is made up of 13 amino acids. Trimming left V 5 bases short and J 3 bases short, with 11 bases between. Germline assignment: CDR1 SEHNR and CDR2 FQNEAQ (reference sequence). The CDR3 DNA reads as TGTGCCAGCAGCGCCAGCCCAGACTACGAGCAGTACTTC. Encoded protein: CASSASPDYEQYF.

The V and J genes are TRBV5-1 and TRBJ2-7; perhaps D is TRBD1 or TRBD2 (6 bases each). V lost 4 bases and J 1 base, leaving 15 bases between the germline ends. The germline gives CDR1 SGHRS, CDR2 YFSETQ. This CDR3 has 15 amino acids. The CDR3 DNA follows: TGCGCCAGCAGCCCTGGAGGGGGTTTTTCCTACGAGCAGTACTTC. The encoded protein is CASSPGGGFSYEQYF.

In this sample, this clonotype turned up once. This chain uses TRBV6-8 with TRBJ2-1, with D possibly TRBD2 on 5 matching bases. Germline V gives CDR1 MNHGY, CDR2 SAAAGT. The CDR3 consists of 15 residues. V was pared by 0 bases and J by 6 bases, with 12 bases between. The CDR3 is CASSYSRVSTNEQFF. Written as DNA, the CDR3 is TGTGCCAGCAGTTACTCGAGGGTCTCCACCAATGAGCAGTTCTTC.

The chain recombines TRBV24-1 with TRBJ2-1, with D perhaps matching TRBD1 (6 bases). The ends were cut back, 5 bases at V and 13 bases at J, with 17 bases in the middle. From germline, CDR1 is KGHDR and CDR2 SFDVKD. The CDR3 runs to 13 residues. CDR3 sequence (DNA): TGTGCCACCAGTGCCTCGGACAGTTTCAGCCAGTTCTTC. Residues: CATSASDSFSQFF.

The chain combines TRBV2 with TRBJ1-1; D possibly corresponds to TRBD1 (6 bases). CDR3 length: 17 residues. Per germline, CDR1 SNHLY and CDR2 FYNNEI. Deletions cut 6 bases from V and 0 bases from J, with 20 bases between. The CDR3 here is CASREGGHLIMNTEAFF. The CDR3 bases are TGTGCCAGCAGGGAGGGGGGACACCTTATCATGAACACTGAAGCTTTCTTT.

This chain connects TRBV29-1 to TRBJ2-5, with D possibly being TRBD1 or TRBD2 (6 bases each). Germline CDR1 SQVTM, CDR2 ANQGSEA. V gave up 3 bases and J gave up 5 bases, with 10 bases separating them. CDR3 length equals 12 residues. DNA for the CDR3: TGCAGCGTTGACGGGGGCAGGGAGACCCAGTACTTC. This translates into CSVDGGRETQYF.

CDR3 protein: CASSRGAADTQYF. The CDR3 DNA follows: TGTGCCAGCTCGCGGGGGGCCGCAGATACGCAGTATTTT. This chain connects TRBV2 to TRBJ2-3; TRBD2 aligns across 8 bases. Germline V lookup: CDR1 SNHLY, CDR2 FYNNEI. This CDR3 is built from 13 residues. V dropped 8 bases and J dropped 4; count of bases not matched to a gene: 5.

With respect to this clonotype: One junction end does not reproduce the germline sequence, and a read error may be involved. CDR3 region: CASSRTGGQETQYF. The DNA for the CDR3 is TGTGCTAGCAGCCGCACAGGGGGCCAGGAGACCCAGTACTTC. V is TRBV7-7 and J is TRBJ2-5; 9 bases match TRBD1. Per the germline V gene, CDR1 is SSHAT and CDR2 is FNYEAQ (reference sequence). The CDR3 spans 14 residues.

This chain links TRBV11-3 with TRBJ2-7; TRBD2 agrees at 7 bases. With 0 bases clipped from V and 7 bases from J, the junction kept 12 bases outside the gene matches. The CDR3 contains 16 residues. Germline CDR1 reads SGHNT; CDR2 reads YENEEA. The CDR3 reads CASSLDLAPLASEQYF. The CDR3, as DNA: TGTGCCAGCAGCTTAGATCTGGCCCCACTAGCGAGTGAGCAGTACTTC.

The chain employs TRBV20-1 and TRBJ2-7, with D hard to call. Looked up from germline, CDR1 is DFQATT and CDR2 is SNEGSKA (reference sequence). Between the trimmed V and J ends, which lost 2 bases and 1 base, there was a span of 9 bases. The CDR3 contains 13 residues. The CDR3 here is CSARSPTSYEQYF. The CDR3 DNA follows: TGCAGTGCTAGATCTCCTACTTCCTACGAGCAGTACTTC.

The chain employs TRBV29-1 and TRBJ2-7, with no clear D. The CDR3 spans 13 residues. Trimming left V 4 bases short and J 4 bases short, with 14 bases between. Germline lookup yields CDR1 SQVTM and CDR2 ANQGSEA. In DNA, the CDR3 is TGCAGCGTTGGCTTGGACCCTAATTACGAGCAGTACTTC. Protein: CSVGLDPNYEQYF.

The chain is built from TRBV19 and TRBJ1-2, with D uncertain. CDR1 LNHDA and CDR2 SQIVND come from the germline V gene (reference sequence). V shed 5 bases and J shed 8 bases, with 12 bases lying between them. This CDR3 contains 12 residues. CDR3 in amino acids: CASSGPPVGYTF. The CDR3 DNA is TGTGCCAGTAGTGGCCCGCCGGTAGGCTACACCTTC.

The V gene is TRBV12-3 or TRBV12-4, the J gene TRBJ2-4; no reliable D call. With 4 bases removed from V and 3 bases from J, the gap between germline ends came to 7 bases. This CDR3 is 13 amino acids long. CDR3 residues: CASSSQIKNIQYF. In DNA form, the CDR3 reads TGTGCCAGCAGTTCCCAGATCAAAAACATTCAGTACTTC.

V usage is TRBV4-1 and J usage is TRBJ2-7; no clear D gene. V shed 0 bases and J shed 6 bases, with 12 bases lying between them. CDR1 and CDR2 (germline): MGHRA, YSYEKL. The CDR3 loop spans 14 amino acids. The CDR3 region is CASSQDWGSGEQYF. The CDR3 DNA sequence: TGCGCCAGCAGCCAAGACTGGGGTTCCGGCGAGCAGTACTTC.

The V and J genes are TRBV29-1 and TRBJ2-7; no reliable D call. Germline V gives CDR1 SQVTM, CDR2 ANQGSEA. The CDR3 is 11 residues long. The V end was cut by 5 bases, the J end by 5 bases, with 10 bases between. The CDR3 loop reads CSVLESNEQYF. CDR3 sequence (DNA): TGCAGCGTTCTTGAATCGAACGAGCAGTACTTC.

V usage is TRBV9 and J usage is TRBJ2-1; the D is unclear. Germline CDR1 reads SGDLS; CDR2 reads YYNGEE. Trimming left V 0 bases short and J 6 bases short, with 13 bases between. The CDR3 length is 15 residues. Here the CDR3 DNA reads TGTGCCAGCAGCGTAGGCGGCAGTGGACGCAATGAGCAGTTCTTC. It encodes CASSVGGSGRNEQFF.

The chain links TRBV12-3 or TRBV12-4 to TRBJ2-6; D possibly uses TRBD1 or TRBD2 (5 bases each). CDR3 length equals 18 residues. V gave up 7 bases and J gave up 1 base, with 20 bases separating them. The CDR3 loop is CASISTGTPGSGANVLTF. The CDR3 DNA reads TGTGCCAGCATCTCAACGGGGACCCCGGGTTCTGGGGCCAACGTCCTGACTTTC.

The chain is built from TRBV4-1 and TRBJ2-4, with 9 bases matching TRBD1. Germline V gives CDR1 MGHRA, CDR2 YSYEKL. Unmatched junction bases numbered 9, after V lost 0 bases and J lost 9 bases. CDR3 length: 16 amino acids. The CDR3 is CASSQDQNRGRVIQYF. Here the CDR3 DNA reads TGCGCCAGCAGCCAAGATCAGAACAGGGGGCGAGTCATTCAGTACTTC.

This clonotype was observed a single time. The chain is built from TRBV12-3 or TRBV12-4 and TRBJ1-5; unclear D gene. Deletions cut 1 base from V and 4 bases from J, with 8 bases between. The CDR3 extends over 14 amino acids. CDR3 sequence (DNA): TGTGCCAGCAGTTTAGGAAAAAGGAATCAGCCCCAGCATTTT. Residues: CASSLGKRNQPQHF.

The chain combines TRBV11-3 with TRBJ2-5; TRBD2 is a possible D gene (5 bases). Germline CDR1 is SGHNT and CDR2 is YENEEA. The V end lost 5 bases, the J end lost 5 bases, and 15 bases lay between the germline ends. The CDR3 contains 14 residues. The CDR3 DNA sequence: TGTGCCAGCAGCCCGAGGGAGCGGATGGAGACCCAGTACTTC. Its protein product is CASSPRERMETQYF.

The chain combines TRBV29-1 with TRBJ2-1; 9 bases are a match to TRBD2. CDR1 is SQVTM, CDR2 ANQGSEA, per germline. The CDR3 is 14 amino acids. V was clipped by 6 bases and J by 4 bases; unmatched bases: 7. This CDR3 reads CSVVSLAGYNEQFF. CDR3 nucleotides: TGCAGCGTGGTCTCCCTAGCGGGGTACAATGAGCAGTTCTTC.

The V call is TRBV10-3, the J call TRBJ1-1, with 10 bases matching TRBD1. Trimming removed 2 bases from V and 0 bases from J; junction bases left unmatched: 9. Germline CDR1 is ENHRY and CDR2 is SYGVKD. CDR3 length: 18 amino acids. Here the CDR3 reads CAISERGQGILMNTEAFF. The DNA for the CDR3 is TGTGCCATCAGTGAGAGGGGACAGGGGATTTTAATGAACACTGAAGCTTTCTTT.

V and J are TRBV4-1 and TRBJ2-1; 14 positions match TRBD2. The V segment lost 1 base and the J segment 4 bases; nucleotides outside the gene matches: 6. The CDR3 spans 18 residues. Per the germline V gene, CDR1 is MGHRA and CDR2 is YSYEKL. CDR3 coding DNA: TGCGCCAGCAGCCAAGGGGGACTAGCGGGAGTAGGATACAATGAGCAGTTCTTC. As protein: CASSQGGLAGVGYNEQFF.

The chain employs TRBV5-1 and TRBJ2-1, with D possibly matching TRBD2 (5 bases). Trimming shortened V by 4 bases and J by 0 bases, and 11 bases separated the two germline ends. The germline V gene encodes CDR1 SGHRS and CDR2 YFSETQ. The CDR3 is 15 amino acids. This CDR3 reads CASSPLGSSYNEQFF. For the CDR3, the DNA is TGCGCCAGCAGCCCGTTAGGGAGCTCCTACAATGAGCAGTTCTTC. Supplemented by reference TRBV5-1 and TRBJ2-1, the full variable domain reads KAGVTQTPRYLIKTRGQQVTLSCSPISGHRSVSWYQQTPGQGLQFLFEYFSETQRNKGNFPGRFSGRQFSNSRSEMNVSTLELGDSALYLCASSPLGSSYNEQFFGPGTRLTVL.

The chain couples TRBV20-1 to TRBJ1-6, with a weak D call TRBD1 (6 bases). The V and J ends lost 4 bases and 8 bases respectively, with 24 bases between them. This CDR3 is built from 17 residues. The germline gives CDR1 DFQATT, CDR2 SNEGSKA (reference sequence). DNA for the CDR3: TGCAGTGCTACGCCAGGGGAATCGTACGTAGGGGATTCACCCCTCCACTTT. This sequence encodes CSATPGESYVGDSPLHF.

The rearrangement links TRBV2 to TRBJ2-7; D might be TRBD1 (7 bases). This CDR3 comprises 13 residues. Germline CDR1 and CDR2: SNHLY and FYNNEI. The ends were cut back, 11 bases at V and 4 bases at J, with 18 bases in the middle. The CDR3 DNA reads as TGTGCCCTCAGGGGGGCAGGGAGGTACGAGCAGTACTTC. This encodes CALRGAGRYEQYF.

V usage is TRBV11-1 and J usage is TRBJ2-7, with TRBD2 identical over 10 bases. Germline values: CDR1 SGHAT, CDR2 FQDESV (reference sequence). The CDR3 totals 15 residues. After removal of 2 bases from V and 3 bases from J, the junction contained 4 bases not matched to a gene. CDR3 loop: CASSLSGRVVYEQYF. For the CDR3, the DNA is TGTGCCAGCAGCTTAAGCGGGAGGGTGGTCTACGAGCAGTACTTC. The full variable domain, completed using reference TRBV11-1 and TRBJ2-7, is EAEVAQSPRYKITEKSQAVAFWCDPISGHATLYWYRQILGQGPELLVQFQDESVVDDSQLPKDRFSAERLKGVDSTLKIQPAELGDSAMYLCASSLSGRVVYEQYFGPGTRLTVT.